The TCR beta chain described here comes from a study of early T cells in non-severe SARS-CoV-2 infection. Study results and limitations: Matches to VDJdb favored anti-spike CD8 responses and missed private and CD4 specificities.

TCRdb analysed the 5' RACE reads with MiXCR anew, one entry per CDR3 protein. This sample has tens of thousands of distinct CDR3 sequences, with around 5.6% found just once. The V and J ends lost 3 bases and 13 bases, in that order; junction bases with no gene match: 21. The CDR3 has 19 amino acids. CDR1 KGHSH and CDR2 LQKENI come from the germline V gene. Worth noting for this clonotype: Its antigen is not identified.

The V and J genes are TRBV18 and TRBJ1-6; 10 nucleotides match TRBD1. The sequenced sample consisted of whole blood. This clonotype originated in an adult who was a healthcare worker with PCR-confirmed SARS-CoV-2 infection or an uninfected control (not recorded which). For the CDR3, the DNA is TGTGCCAGCTCACCCGTTGCCAGACAGGGGGCTTCAAGGCGTTTGCCCCTCCACTTT. It translates to CASSPVARQGASRRLPLHF.